The clone carrying this T cell receptor beta chain was counted at least ten times. PBMCs were collected from a roughly 10 ml volume of fresh peripheral blood. The sample is drawn from a study of T cells in Graves' hyperthyroidism and ophthalmopathy. For the study at large: Sampling of peripheral blood happened at initial diagnosis, prior to any treatment.

Germline lookup yields CDR1 MNHNS and CDR2 SASEGT. V lost 2 bases and J 7 bases, leaving 9 bases between the germline ends. CDR3 length equals 13 residues. TCR beta CDR3 regions were amplified from RNA transcripts. First-round RT-PCR with HTBI primers amplified the TCR CDR3 region. Each CDR3 protein is one row after TCRdb ran MiXCR on the multiplex PCR reads. The sample shows around 350,000 distinct CDR3 sequences, about a fifth of them seen only once. This TCR was sampled from a woman younger than 35 with Graves' hyperthyroidism. Material: blood. The chain couples TRBV6-1 to TRBJ1-5, with D unresolved. The CDR3 DNA reads TGTGCCAGCAGTGAAATGGGGAGGCAGCCCCAGCATTTT. Translating it yields CASSEMGRQPQHF.